This entry lists 20 T cell receptor beta chains sequenced from one sample in a study of T cells in Graves' hyperthyroidism and ophthalmopathy (dated by TCRdb to about 2019). Library preparation employed multiplex PCR. The instrument was an Illumina HiSeq 2000. The TCR beta CDR3 regions were amplified from RNA transcripts. The first round of RT-PCR for the TCR CDR3 was performed with the HTBI primer set and the Qiagen OneStep RT-PCR kit. Starting from the raw public reads, TCRdb applied fastp trimming at Q25, assembled clones with MiXCR and retained in-frame beta chains. A single entry per CDR3 protein holds the most common genes and DNA from its merged rows. The sample table contains fewer than 750,000 distinct CDR3 sequences; only one count was recorded for more than 45% of them. The top ten hold around 7.7% of the sample. Sequenced input: peripheral blood or thyroid tissue (not recorded which). Receptors were obtained from a woman under 30 with Graves' hyperthyroidism.

This clonotype was detected many times. The chain has TRBV12-3 or TRBV12-4 and TRBJ2-2; D is unclear. The V gene lost 4 bases and the J gene lost 0 bases, with 9 bases spanning the gap. The CDR3 sequence is 15 residues long. The CDR3 nucleotides read TGTGCCAGCAGTTCGTGGAACACGAACACCGGGGAGCTGTTTTTT. Encoded protein: CASSSWNTNTGELFF.

As to this clonotype: A junction end diverges from the germline sequence, so it may reflect a read error. The CDR3 DNA reads TGCAGTGCGGTCACTGGAGCGGCCTACGTCCTGACTTTC. Protein: CSAVTGAAYVLTF. The genes are TRBV20-1 and TRBJ2-6, with a possible D match to TRBD2 (5 bases). Looked up from germline, CDR1 is DFQATT and CDR2 is SNEGSKA (reference sequence). The CDR3 has 13 amino acids.

The CDR3 is CSARTALNQPQHF. CDR3 DNA sequence: TGCAGTGCAAGGACAGCTCTGAATCAGCCCCAGCATTTT. The chain couples TRBV20-1 to TRBJ1-5, with a weak D call TRBD1 (6 bases). This CDR3 has 13 residues. With 6 bases removed from V and 4 bases from J, the gap between germline ends came to 13 bases. Germline V CDR1 and CDR2: DFQATT, SNEGSKA (reference sequence).

On this clonotype: A single base separates this from a much larger clone, so it may be a read error. This rearrangement joins TRBV5-5 to TRBJ2-7, with D possibly matching TRBD1 (6 bases). The CDR3 runs to 13 residues. V lost 7 bases and J lost 2, with 13 bases in between. The germline CDR1 and CDR2 sequences are SGHKS and YYEKEE (reference sequence). The CDR3 DNA is TGTGCCAGCGGCCAAAGGGACACCTACGAGCAGTACTTC. It specifies CASGQRDTYEQYF.

This rearrangement joins TRBV5-4 to TRBJ1-2; D is unclear. CDR3 length equals 17 residues. The germline V gene has CDR1 SGHNT and CDR2 YYREEE (reference sequence). V lost 5 bases and J lost 5, with 25 bases in between. CDR3 in DNA: TGTGCCAGCAGGAGCGGGAGAAGCACGGATACGCAGTATGGCTACACCTTC. It translates to CASRSGRSTDTQYGYTF.

The chain links TRBV29-1 to TRBJ1-2; no firm D call. Germline values: CDR1 SQVTM, CDR2 ANQGSEA. Trimming stripped 4 bases from V and 8 bases from J, with 20 bases between. CDR3 length: 14 residues. CDR3 amino acids: CSVVISGSSYGYTF. The CDR3 bases are TGCAGCGTTGTCATTAGCGGGAGCTCCTACGGCTACACCTTC.

There are many counts of this clonotype. This chain joins TRBV4-3 and TRBJ2-7; no clear D. This CDR3 region has 14 residues. CDR1 is LGHNA and CDR2 is YSLEER in the germline V gene. Trimming removed 0 bases at V and 6 bases at J, with 12 bases between. The CDR3 sequence: CASSQDTSGGEQYF. The CDR3 DNA reads TGCGCCAGCAGCCAAGATACGTCTGGTGGCGAGCAGTACTTC.

This clonotype has at least ten counts. V usage is TRBV20-1 and J usage is TRBJ1-2; no definite D call. V was shortened by 5 bases and J by 4 bases, with 8 bases between the two germline ends. The CDR3 extends over 11 amino acids. CDR1 and CDR2 from the germline V gene are DFQATT and SNEGSKA (reference sequence). CDR3 sequence reads: CSAPRPYGYTF. CDR3 DNA: TGCAGTGCTCCCCGCCCCTATGGCTACACCTTC.

The chain is built from TRBV29-1 and TRBJ2-7, with D perhaps being TRBD1 or TRBD2 (5 bases each). The CDR3 contains 12 residues. Germline values: CDR1 SQVTM, CDR2 ANQGSEA. V was shortened by 0 bases and J by 5 bases, with 8 bases between the two germline ends. CDR3 loop: CSVEDRGNEQYF. CDR3 coding DNA: TGCAGCGTTGAAGATCGGGGCAACGAGCAGTACTTC.

Many counts were recorded for this clonotype. The J gene is TRBJ2-7, the V gene TRBV15, with 8 nucleotides matching TRBD1. V lost 5 bases, J lost 4 bases, and 7 bases stayed unmatched. This CDR3 comprises 14 residues. Germline loops: CDR1 LNHNV, CDR2 YYDKDF (reference sequence). CDR3 region: CATSSWTGPYEQYF. CDR3 nucleotide sequence: TGTGCCACCAGCTCCTGGACAGGGCCATACGAGCAGTACTTC. Based on the CDR3 plus reference TRBV15 and TRBJ2-7, the full variable domain is DAMVIQNPRYQVTQFGKPVTLSCSQTLNHNVMYWYQQKSSQAPKLLFHYYDKDFNNEADTPDNFQSRRPNTSFCFLDIRSPGLGDTAMYLCATSSWTGPYEQYFGPGTRLTVT.

In its sample, this clonotype was seen many times. The V and J genes are TRBV29-1 and TRBJ2-2; 8 bases align to TRBD2. CDR1 is SQVTM and CDR2 is ANQGSEA in the germline V gene. This CDR3 contains 14 residues. V shed 3 bases and J 7 bases; nucleotides not matched to a gene: 7. For the CDR3, the DNA is TGCAGCGTTGAGGCGGGAGGAGCGGGCGGGGAGCTGTTTTTT. This sequence encodes CSVEAGGAGGELFF.

This clonotype was detected ten times or more. The CDR3 nucleotides read TGCAGCGTTGAAGATGGGGGCAAGGGAAGGAACACTGAAGCTTTCTTT. The encoded protein is CSVEDGGKGRNTEAFF. The V call is TRBV29-1, the J call TRBJ1-1, with D tentatively TRBD1 (6 bases). Germline lookup yields CDR1 SQVTM and CDR2 ANQGSEA. The CDR3 has 16 residues. The ends were cut back, 0 bases at V and 1 base at J, with 15 bases in the middle.

This sequence joins TRBV15 and TRBJ2-7, with a tentative D call TRBD2 (6 bases). The length of the CDR3 is 14 residues. The germline V and J ends were trimmed by 3 bases and 7 bases, with 16 bases remaining between them. Germline-derived CDR1 and CDR2 are LNHNV and YYDKDF (reference sequence). CDR3 residues: CATSSLRGGEEQYF. Here the CDR3 DNA reads TGTGCCACCAGCAGCTTGAGAGGAGGGGAAGAGCAGTACTTC.

This clonotype was observed many times. Here the CDR3 DNA reads TGTGCCAGCAGCTTCCAGGGGAGGCAGCCCCAGCATTTT. Its protein product is CASSFQGRQPQHF. The J gene is TRBJ1-5, the V gene TRBV5-8; D perhaps matches TRBD1 (6 bases). CDR1 and CDR2 (germline): SGHTS, YDEGEE. This CDR3 has 13 residues. V shed 2 bases and J shed 7 bases, with 10 bases lying between them.

This clonotype was seen more than once but under ten times. The chain uses TRBV27 and TRBJ2-7; no definite D call. From germline, CDR1 is MNHEY and CDR2 SMNVEV (reference sequence). CDR3 length: 13 residues. With 4 bases removed from V and 0 bases from J, the gap between germline ends came to 7 bases. The CDR3 is CASSSISSYEQYF. CDR3 in DNA: TGTGCCAGCAGTTCGATTAGCTCCTACGAGCAGTACTTC.

The V gene is TRBV24-1, the J gene TRBJ2-2; a possible D gene is TRBD1 (5 bases). The V end lost 3 bases, the J end lost 0 bases, and 7 bases lay between the germline ends. CDR3 length: 15 residues. Germline-derived CDR1 and CDR2 are KGHDR and SFDVKD. The CDR3: CATSDGASNTGELFF. The CDR3 nucleotides read TGTGCCACCAGTGATGGGGCCTCGAACACCGGGGAGCTGTTTTTT.

In this sample, this clonotype turned up many times. This chain links TRBV5-1 with TRBJ2-2, with a tentative D call TRBD2 (5 bases). CDR3 size: 15 residues. Germline V gene lookup returns CDR1 SGHRS and CDR2 YFSETQ. Trimming stripped 0 bases from V and 2 bases from J, with 8 bases between. CDR3 nucleotides: TGCGCCAGCAGCTTGGAAGCGGTTAACACCGGGGAGCTGTTTTTT. It encodes CASSLEAVNTGELFF.

This clonotype was seen only once. The chain uses TRBV24-1 and TRBJ2-5, with 7 positions matching TRBD1. V shed 8 bases, J shed 4 bases, and the junction held 6 bases outside the gene matches. The CDR3 consists of 13 residues. CDR1 KGHDR and CDR2 SFDVKD come from the germline V gene. The CDR3 sequence: CATTGDRVETQYF. The CDR3 nucleotides are TGTGCCACCACGGGTGACAGGGTAGAGACCCAGTACTTC.

CDR3 sequence (DNA): TGTGCCACCAGTGAAGTGACTAGCGGCGGGACTACAGATACGCAGTATTTT. Translating gives CATSEVTSGGTTDTQYF. V and J are TRBV24-1 and TRBJ2-3, with 9 bases identical to TRBD2. There are 17 residues in the CDR3. Germline-derived CDR1 and CDR2 are KGHDR and SFDVKD. V lost 4 bases to trimming and J lost 3 bases; unmatched junction nucleotides: 10.

Ten or more counts support this clonotype. V is TRBV7-6 and J is TRBJ2-7; maybe TRBD1 (5 bases). CDR3 length: 15 residues. The V end was cut by 5 bases, the J end by 4 bases, with 18 bases between. Per the germline V gene, CDR1 is SGHVS and CDR2 is FNYEAQ. The CDR3 spells CASSPSSVAGYEQYF. Here the CDR3 DNA reads TGTGCCAGCAGCCCCTCCTCGGTCGCAGGGTACGAGCAGTACTTC.